Each of the 10 T cell receptor beta chains below was sequenced from the same sample in a study of CD8+ T cells in alopecia areata. Treatment given: oral pan-JAK inhibitor, 5-10 mg twice daily. cDNA prepared by RNA extraction and subsequent reverse transcription served as the template for sequencing. The repertoire was sequenced with immunoSEQ multiplex PCR; TCRdb's copy has only in-frame clones and lacks some. This sample carries a few hundred thousand clones, around two fifths of them seen once, and the ten largest clones take over 2.5%. Sample: CD4+ T cells sorted from blood, taken at approximately week 36, from a patient treated with tofacitinib. Source of these receptors: a human donor with alopecia areata.

The chain carries TRBV19 and TRBJ1-2; D unresolved. CDR1 and CDR2 from the germline V gene are LNHDA and SQIVND (reference sequence). V was trimmed by 1 base and J by 5 bases, leaving 5 bases between them. This CDR3 is built from 12 residues. The CDR3 sequence is CASSIGDYGYTF. The CDR3 DNA reads as TGTGCCAGTAGTATAGGAGATTATGGCTACACCTTC.

The chain joins TRBV5-1 to TRBJ2-3; no reliable D call. The CDR3 has 12 amino acids. Trimming took off 5 bases at V and 1 base at J, with 5 bases between the two ends. The germline gives CDR1 SGHRS, CDR2 YFSETQ. The CDR3 DNA follows: TGCGCCAGCAGAGAACGCACAGATACGCAGTATTTT. It codes for CASRERTDTQYF.

The rearrangement uses TRBV27 and TRBJ2-5, with 9 bases fitting TRBD2. Germline V CDR1 and CDR2: MNHEY, SMNVEV (reference sequence). The V segment lost 4 bases and the J segment 0 bases; nucleotides outside the gene matches: 6. The CDR3 length is 16 residues. In DNA, the CDR3 is TGTGCCAGCAGTTCCTTCTCTAGCGGGAACCAAGAGACCCAGTACTTC. Translating gives CASSSFSSGNQETQYF.

The rearrangement uses TRBV11-2 and TRBJ2-1; 13 nucleotides line up with TRBD2. V lost 3 bases, J lost 4 bases, and 9 bases stayed unmatched. Germline V CDR1 and CDR2: SGHAT, FQNNGV. The CDR3 runs to 18 residues. CDR3 residues: CASSFLLAGGPLYNEQFF. Written as DNA, the CDR3 is TGTGCCAGCAGCTTTTTACTAGCGGGAGGGCCTCTTTACAATGAGCAGTTCTTC.

This clone was seen a few times. This chain links TRBV7-2 with TRBJ1-2; no firm D call. The V end lost 2 bases, the J end lost 3 bases, and 13 bases lay between the germline ends. The CDR3 totals 15 residues. Germline V lookup: CDR1 SGHTA, CDR2 FQGNSA. The CDR3 DNA follows: TGTGCCAGCAGCTTATTCGTCGTCCCAGACTATGGCTACACCTTC. It codes for CASSLFVVPDYGYTF.

The gene calls are TRBV7-9 and TRBJ2-7; D not resolved. Germline CDR1 reads SEHNR; CDR2 reads FQNEAQ (reference sequence). The CDR3 length is 11 residues. V dropped 2 bases and J dropped 5 bases, with 4 bases sitting between them. The CDR3 DNA follows: TGTGCCAGCAGCTTACGAGACGAGCAGTACTTC. It specifies CASSLRDEQYF.

This clone was seen only once. The V and J genes are TRBV7-9 and TRBJ2-1; tentatively, D is TRBD2 (6 bases). The CDR3 length is 17 residues. V was cut by 1 base and J by 8 bases, with 21 bases left in between. Germline assignment: CDR1 SEHNR and CDR2 FQNEAQ (reference sequence). CDR3 DNA sequence: TGTGCCAGCAGCTTAGGTTCTGGTCGGGAGCTCTCCCATGAGCAGTTCTTC. Its translation is CASSLGSGRELSHEQFF.

Worth noting for this clone: The same CDR3 is also encoded by other DNA sequences in this sample. The rearrangement uses TRBV5-4 and TRBJ2-3; D is perhaps TRBD1 (6 bases). Trimming pared 1 base from V and 4 bases from J, leaving 7 bases between. Germline V gives CDR1 SGHNT, CDR2 YYREEE (reference sequence). The CDR3 sequence is 13 residues long. Here the CDR3 reads CASSLQGPDTQYF. DNA for the CDR3: TGTGCCAGCAGCTTGCAGGGGCCAGATACGCAGTATTTT.

V is TRBV29-1 and J is TRBJ2-7; D perhaps matches TRBD2 (6 bases). Trimming shortened V by 7 bases and J by 0 bases, and 16 bases separated the two germline ends. Germline values: CDR1 SQVTM, CDR2 ANQGSEA. The CDR3 sequence is 14 residues long. CDR3 amino acids: CSGISGFSSYEQYF. CDR3 coding DNA: TGCAGCGGCATTAGCGGATTCAGCTCCTACGAGCAGTACTTC.

The chain combines TRBV5-1 with TRBJ2-5; 13 bases agree with TRBD2. This CDR3 is 17 amino acids long. Germline loops: CDR1 SGHRS, CDR2 YFSETQ. V dropped 4 bases and J dropped 4; count of bases not matched to a gene: 10. The CDR3 DNA reads as TGCGCCAGCAGCCCCGGGACTAGCGGGACCTTGTCAGAGACCCAGTACTTC. This translates into CASSPGTSGTLSETQYF.